This TCR beta chain was identified during a study of control samples from healthy donors and cancer patients (dated by TCRdb to the early 2020s). Libraries came from the immunoSEQ multiplex PCR assay. Not all clones reach the TCRdb copy of this immuneACCESS table, which keeps in-frame sequences only. Checked studies attribute under half of the gap to unresolved V genes and leave the rest unexplained. The sample contains roughly 100,000 clones, 92% of them found a single time. The ten largest clonotypes hold under 3% of the sample. This clone was counted a single time. Its antigen remains unidentified. No base quality values were provided; no much bigger clone lies one nucleotide off. Including cysteine and phenylalanine, the CDR3 has 14 amino acids. Only CDR3 DNA remains: 42 bases, in frame from the first base. The germline V gene (reference sequence) sets CDR1 to MNHEY and CDR2 to SMNVEV. V and J are truncated by 3 bases and 6 bases respectively, leaving an intervening sequence of 15 bases.

Sequencing input: blood. The clonotype was recovered from a woman between 18 and 29 years old in good health. This receptor chain uses TRBV27 and TRBJ2-7; the D gene cannot be resolved reliably. The CDR3 is CASSLSRTLGEQYF. The DNA sequence follows: TGTGCCAGCAGTTTGTCTCGGACGCTGGGCGAGCAGTACTTC.